Shown below are 7 T cell receptor beta chains from a single sample sequenced in a study of cytomegalovirus exposure and HLA in healthy donors. Primers included in the PCR were 60 Vbeta and 13 Jbeta primers. Repertoires were generated with immunoSEQ multiplex PCR, while TCRdb's copy carries only in-frame clones and drops some. In the table there are 250,000 to 350,000 clones, 86% of which are singletons. The sequencing input was PBMCs. Every receptor here comes from a man in his forties or fifties in good health and CMV-seropositive.

The chain recombines TRBV11-2 with TRBJ2-7; D not certain. The CDR3 runs to 12 residues. CDR1 and CDR2 (germline): SGHAT, FQNNGV. V lost 4 bases and J lost 4, with 8 bases in between. Here the CDR3 DNA reads TGTGCCAGCAGCTCCCACATGTACGAGCAGTACTTC. Residues: CASSSHMYEQYF.

J is TRBJ2-1 and V is TRBV11-2; D gene unclear. With 8 bases removed from V and 2 bases from J, the gap between germline ends came to 16 bases. The CDR3 length is 15 residues. CDR1 is SGHAT and CDR2 is FQNNGV in the germline V gene. The CDR3 sequence: CASFPPTGTYNEQFF. Here the CDR3 DNA reads TGTGCCAGCTTCCCCCCGACTGGAACCTACAATGAGCAGTTCTTC. The variable domain in full, completed from reference TRBV11-2 and TRBJ2-1, reads EAGVAQSPRYKIIEKRQSVAFWCNPISGHATLYWYQQILGQGPKLLIQFQNNGVVDDSQLPKDRFSAERLKGVDSTLKIQPAKLEDSAVYLCASFPPTGTYNEQFFGPGTRLTVL.

The gene calls are TRBV28 and TRBJ1-1, with D possibly matching TRBD1 (5 bases). The CDR3 has 16 residues. Per germline, CDR1 MDHEN and CDR2 SYDVKM. V was clipped by 6 bases and J by 1 base, with 18 bases between them. CDR3 protein: CASSPGGGFWNTEAFF. In DNA form, the CDR3 reads TGTGCCAGCAGCCCCGGGGGGGGGTTCTGGAACACTGAAGCTTTCTTT.

With regard to this clone: Other DNA sequences in this specimen translate into the identical CDR3. The rearrangement uses TRBV18 and TRBJ1-2, with TRBD1 matching 7 bases. This CDR3 is 13 amino acids long. Germline trimming cut 1 base from V and 7 bases from J; bases unmatched to any gene: 3. CDR1 and CDR2 (germline): KGHSH, LQKENI. The CDR3 protein is CASSPQGAGGYTF. The CDR3, as DNA: TGTGCCAGCTCACCACAGGGGGCTGGTGGCTACACCTTC.

The V call is TRBV10-1, the J call TRBJ1-4; D is perhaps TRBD1 (6 bases). Germline V gene lookup returns CDR1 WNHNN and CDR2 SYGVQD (reference sequence). Deletions cut 6 bases from V and 13 bases from J, with 15 bases between. This CDR3 spans 12 amino acids. CDR3 protein: CASSPDSGLLFF. The CDR3 DNA follows: TGCGCCAGCAGCCCGGACAGTGGATTACTGTTTTTT.

The chain is built from TRBV19 and TRBJ2-7; 9 bases agree with TRBD2. CDR3 length: 15 amino acids. J lost 2 bases, V lost 3 bases, and 5 bases had no gene match. Germline loops: CDR1 LNHDA, CDR2 SQIVND (reference sequence). The CDR3 reads CASSIGGRAPYEQYF. CDR3 coding DNA: TGTGCCAGTAGTATCGGCGGGAGGGCCCCCTACGAGCAGTACTTC.

The V and J genes are TRBV4-1 and TRBJ2-3, with 13 bases identical to TRBD2. The CDR3 is 16 residues long. V shed 1 base, J shed 5 bases, and the junction held 3 bases outside the gene matches. The germline V gene has CDR1 MGHRA and CDR2 YSYEKL. CDR3 sequence: CASSQVLAGGEDTQYF. Here the CDR3 DNA reads TGCGCCAGCAGCCAAGTACTAGCGGGAGGGGAAGATACGCAGTATTTT.